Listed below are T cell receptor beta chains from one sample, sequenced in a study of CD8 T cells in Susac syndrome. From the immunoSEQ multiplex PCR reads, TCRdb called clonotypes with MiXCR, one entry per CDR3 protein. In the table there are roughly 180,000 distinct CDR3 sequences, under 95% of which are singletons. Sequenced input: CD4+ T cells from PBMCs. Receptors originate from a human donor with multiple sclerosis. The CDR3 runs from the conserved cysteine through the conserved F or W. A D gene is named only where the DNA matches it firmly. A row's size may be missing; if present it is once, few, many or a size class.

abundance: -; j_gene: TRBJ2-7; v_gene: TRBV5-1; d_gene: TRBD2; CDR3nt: TGCGCCAGCAGCTTAACTAGCGTCTCCTACGAGCAGTACTTC; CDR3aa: CASSLTSVSYEQYF
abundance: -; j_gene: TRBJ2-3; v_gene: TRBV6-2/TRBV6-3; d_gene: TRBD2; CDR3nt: TGTGCCAGCAGTTACCGCCGCGGGAGCTCCGATACGCAGTATTTT; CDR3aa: CASSYRRGSSDTQYF
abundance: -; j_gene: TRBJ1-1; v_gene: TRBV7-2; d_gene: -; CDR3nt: TGTGCCAGCAGCCGCGGACAGAACACTGAAGTTTTCTTT; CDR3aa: CASSRGQNTEVFF
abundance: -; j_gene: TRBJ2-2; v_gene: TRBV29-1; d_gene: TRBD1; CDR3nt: TGCAGCGTTGAAGGGGAACGAGGACAGGGATCCGGGGAGCTGTTTTTT; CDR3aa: CSVEGERGQGSGELFF
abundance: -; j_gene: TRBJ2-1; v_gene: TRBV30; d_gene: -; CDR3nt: TGTGCCTGGAGCCGAGGACTGGCTTACAATGAGCAGTTCTTC; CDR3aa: CAWSRGLAYNEQFF
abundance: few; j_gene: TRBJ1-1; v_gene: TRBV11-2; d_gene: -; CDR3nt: TGTGCCAGCAGCCCTAGACAGGTCATGAACACTGAAGCTTTCTTT; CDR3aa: CASSPRQVMNTEAFF
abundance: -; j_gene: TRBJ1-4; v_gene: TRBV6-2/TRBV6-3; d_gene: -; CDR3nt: TGTGCCAGCACACAGGGTTATGAAAAACTGTTTTTT; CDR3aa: CASTQGYEKLFF
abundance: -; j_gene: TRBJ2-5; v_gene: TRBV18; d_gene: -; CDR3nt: TGTGCCAGCTCACCACCAATCGACCGAGAGACCCAGTACTTC; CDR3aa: CASSPPIDRETQYF
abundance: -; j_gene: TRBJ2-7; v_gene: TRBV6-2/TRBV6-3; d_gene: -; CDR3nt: TGTGCCAGCAGGACAACAAGCTACGAGCAGTACTTC; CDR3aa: CASRTTSYEQYF
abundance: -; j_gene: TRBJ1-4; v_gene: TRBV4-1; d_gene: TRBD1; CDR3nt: TGCGCCAGCAGCCAACTTGGACAGGGGCCTAATGAAAAACTGTTTTTT; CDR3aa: CASSQLGQGPNEKLFF
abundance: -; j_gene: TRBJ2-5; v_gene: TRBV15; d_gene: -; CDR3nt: TGTGCCACCAGCAGAGATGCCAGGCCGCAAGAGACCCAGTACTTC; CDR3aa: CATSRDARPQETQYF
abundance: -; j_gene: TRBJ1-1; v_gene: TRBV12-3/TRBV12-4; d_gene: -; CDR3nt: TGTGCCAGCAGTTTCCGTCAGGGCTTCTCTATGAACACTGAAGCTTTCTTT; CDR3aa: CASSFRQGFSMNTEAFF
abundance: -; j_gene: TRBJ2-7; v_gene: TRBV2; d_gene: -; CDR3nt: TGTGCCAGCGGGAAGGGCCAGGTTGCCTACGAGCAGTACTTC; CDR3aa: CASGKGQVAYEQYF
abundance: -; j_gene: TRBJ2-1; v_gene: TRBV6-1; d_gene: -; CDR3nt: TGTGCCAGCAGCCCCCAAAAAGGGGGGAGCTTCTACAATGAGCAGTTCTTC; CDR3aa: CASSPQKGGSFYNEQFF
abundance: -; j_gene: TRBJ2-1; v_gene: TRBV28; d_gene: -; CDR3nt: TGTGCCAGCAGTCCCTGGGACTTCGGAGGAAGGTCCTACAATGAGCAGTTCTTC; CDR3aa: CASSPWDFGGRSYNEQFF
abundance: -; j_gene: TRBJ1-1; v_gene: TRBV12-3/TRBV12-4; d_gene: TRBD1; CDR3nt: TGTGCCAGCAGGCTTATTCCAGGGGGCAGCGACACTGAAGCTTTCTTT; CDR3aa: CASRLIPGGSDTEAFF
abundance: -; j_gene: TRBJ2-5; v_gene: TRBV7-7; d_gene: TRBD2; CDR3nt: TGTGCTAGCAGCGCTACTAGCGGGGGGCGGACCCAGTACTTC; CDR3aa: CASSATSGGRTQYF
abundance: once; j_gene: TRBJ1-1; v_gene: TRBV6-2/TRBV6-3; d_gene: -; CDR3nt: TGTGCCAGCAGTTACCGGGGTGGTGCCACTGAAGCTTTCTTT; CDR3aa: CASSYRGGATEAFF
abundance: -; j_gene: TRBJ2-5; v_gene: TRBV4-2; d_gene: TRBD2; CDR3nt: TGTGCCAGCACCAAGGGCGGGCTAGCGGGGGGGGAATATGATTCGGGACGAGAGACCCAGTACTTC; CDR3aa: CASTKGGLAGGEYDSGRETQYF
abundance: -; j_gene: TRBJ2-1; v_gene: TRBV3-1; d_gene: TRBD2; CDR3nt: TGTGCCAGCAGCTCGCGTGATAGCGGGAATGAGCAGTTCTTC; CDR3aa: CASSSRDSGNEQFF
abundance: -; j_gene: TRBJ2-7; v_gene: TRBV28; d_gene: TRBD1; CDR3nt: TGTGCCAGCAGTCCCCGAGGGACAGGGAACTACGAGCAGTACTTC; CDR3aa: CASSPRGTGNYEQYF
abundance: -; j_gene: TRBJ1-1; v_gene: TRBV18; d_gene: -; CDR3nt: TGTGCCAGCTCGGAGGCGCAGGGGTCCACTGAAGCTTTCTTT; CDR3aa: CASSEAQGSTEAFF
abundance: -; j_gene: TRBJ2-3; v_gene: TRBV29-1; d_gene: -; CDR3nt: TGCAGCGTTATCAGGGGCCTCACAGATACGCAGTATTTT; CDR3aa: CSVIRGLTDTQYF
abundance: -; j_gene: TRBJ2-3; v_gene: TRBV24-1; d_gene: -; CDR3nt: TGTGCCACCAGTGGCCCGCAGCTAAGAAGCACAGATACGCAGTATTTT; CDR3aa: CATSGPQLRSTDTQYF
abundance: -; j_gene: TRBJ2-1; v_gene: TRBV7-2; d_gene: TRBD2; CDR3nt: TGTGCCAGCAGCTTAGTTGGGCTAGCGGGAACTTACAATGAGCAGTTCTTC; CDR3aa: CASSLVGLAGTYNEQFF
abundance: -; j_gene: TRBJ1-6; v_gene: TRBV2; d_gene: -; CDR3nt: TGTGCCAGCAGTGTTTATGGGATTTCACCCCTCCACTTT; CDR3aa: CASSVYGISPLHF
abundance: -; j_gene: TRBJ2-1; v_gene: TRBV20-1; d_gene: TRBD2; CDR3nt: TGCAGTGCTCGTCTAGCGGGAGGGCCCGTCTACAATGAGCAGTTCTTC; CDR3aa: CSARLAGGPVYNEQFF
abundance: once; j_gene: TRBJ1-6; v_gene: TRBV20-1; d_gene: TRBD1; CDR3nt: TGCAGTGCTAGAGTTCAGGGGGAGGATTCACCCCTCCACTTT; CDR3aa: CSARVQGEDSPLHF
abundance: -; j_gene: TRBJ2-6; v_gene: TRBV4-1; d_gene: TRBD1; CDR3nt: TGCGCCAGCAGCCCGACAGGGGCTCCCTCTGGGGCCAACGTCCTGACTTTC; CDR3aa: CASSPTGAPSGANVLTF
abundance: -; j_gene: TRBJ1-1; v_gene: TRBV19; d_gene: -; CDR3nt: TGTGCCAGTAGTACCTACACTGAAGCTTTCTTT; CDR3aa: CASSTYTEAFF
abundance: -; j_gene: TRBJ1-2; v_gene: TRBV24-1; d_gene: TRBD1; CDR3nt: TGTGCCACCAGTGATTCCGGACAGGGGTCCCGCTACACCTTC; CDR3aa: CATSDSGQGSRYTF
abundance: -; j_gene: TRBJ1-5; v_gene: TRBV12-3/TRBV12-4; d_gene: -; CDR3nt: TGTGCCAGCAGTTTAGCGGGTATGGGGGAGGATAGCAATCAGCCCCAGCATTTT; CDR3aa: CASSLAGMGEDSNQPQHF
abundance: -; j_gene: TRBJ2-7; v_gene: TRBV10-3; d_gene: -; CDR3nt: TGTGCCATCAGTGTTGACCAATCCTACGAGCAGTACTTC; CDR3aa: CAISVDQSYEQYF
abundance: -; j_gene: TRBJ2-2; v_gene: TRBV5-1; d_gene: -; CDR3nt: TGCGCCAGCAGCTTGATTTCGGGGGCCTCCGGGGAGCTGTTTTTT; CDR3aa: CASSLISGASGELFF
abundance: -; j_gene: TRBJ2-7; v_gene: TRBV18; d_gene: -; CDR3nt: TGTGCCAGCTCTCCTACACAGGAAAGCGAGCAGTACTTC; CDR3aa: CASSPTQESEQYF
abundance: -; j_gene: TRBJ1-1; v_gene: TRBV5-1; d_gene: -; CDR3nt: TGCGCCAGCAGCTCACCAGAGGATTTGAACACTGAAGCTTTCTTT; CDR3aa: CASSSPEDLNTEAFF
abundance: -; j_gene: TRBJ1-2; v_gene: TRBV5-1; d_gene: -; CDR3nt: TGCGCCAGCAGCTTTGGCGGGGACCAGGTTTTCACCTTC; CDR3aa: CASSFGGDQVFTF
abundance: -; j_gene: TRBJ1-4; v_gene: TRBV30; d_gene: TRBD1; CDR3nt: TGTGCCTGGGCCCCCTGGACAGGCAGGGATGAAAAACTGTTTTTT; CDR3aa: CAWAPWTGRDEKLFF
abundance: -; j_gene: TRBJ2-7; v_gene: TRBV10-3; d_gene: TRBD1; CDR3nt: TGTGCCATCAGTGAGTCGTCAGGGGGATACGAGCAGTACTTC; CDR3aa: CAISESSGGYEQYF
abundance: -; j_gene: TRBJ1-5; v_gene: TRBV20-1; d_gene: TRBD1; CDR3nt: TGCAGTGCTTGGGCCGGACAGGCTAACAATCAGCCCCAGCATTTT; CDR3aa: CSAWAGQANNQPQHF
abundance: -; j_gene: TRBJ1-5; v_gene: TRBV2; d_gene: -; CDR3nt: TGTGCCAGCAGTGGGGTGACAGGTCTTAGTCAGCCCCAGCATTTT; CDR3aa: CASSGVTGLSQPQHF
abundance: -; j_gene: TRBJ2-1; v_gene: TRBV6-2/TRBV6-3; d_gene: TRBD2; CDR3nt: TGTGCCAGCAGTTACCTCCTGGGCGGGAGTTATGAGCAGTTCTTC; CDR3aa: CASSYLLGGSYEQFF
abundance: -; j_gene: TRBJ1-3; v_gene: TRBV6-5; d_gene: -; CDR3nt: TGTGCCAGCAGTACCAGGGTCTCTGGAAACACCATATATTTT; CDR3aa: CASSTRVSGNTIYF
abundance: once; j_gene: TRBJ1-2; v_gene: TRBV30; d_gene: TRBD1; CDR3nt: TGTGCCTGGAGCGCTCGGGACAGGGGAGGCTACACCTTC; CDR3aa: CAWSARDRGGYTF
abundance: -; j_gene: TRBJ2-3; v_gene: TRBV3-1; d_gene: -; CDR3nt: TGTGCCAGCAGCCCCCATGGGAATACGCAGTATTTT; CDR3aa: CASSPHGNTQYF
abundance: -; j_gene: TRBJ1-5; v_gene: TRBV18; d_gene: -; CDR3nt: TGTGCCAGCTCCCCGGCTGGGGGCAATCAGCCCCAGCATTTT; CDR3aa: CASSPAGGNQPQHF
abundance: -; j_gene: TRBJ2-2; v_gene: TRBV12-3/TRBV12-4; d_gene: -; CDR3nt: TGTGCCAGCAGTTCCTTCGGAGACACCGGGGAGCTGTTTTTT; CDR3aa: CASSSFGDTGELFF
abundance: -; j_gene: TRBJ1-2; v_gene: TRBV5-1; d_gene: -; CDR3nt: TGCGCCAGCAGCTCTGGGGGAACGGTCCTTAACTATGGCTACACCTTC; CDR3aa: CASSSGGTVLNYGYTF